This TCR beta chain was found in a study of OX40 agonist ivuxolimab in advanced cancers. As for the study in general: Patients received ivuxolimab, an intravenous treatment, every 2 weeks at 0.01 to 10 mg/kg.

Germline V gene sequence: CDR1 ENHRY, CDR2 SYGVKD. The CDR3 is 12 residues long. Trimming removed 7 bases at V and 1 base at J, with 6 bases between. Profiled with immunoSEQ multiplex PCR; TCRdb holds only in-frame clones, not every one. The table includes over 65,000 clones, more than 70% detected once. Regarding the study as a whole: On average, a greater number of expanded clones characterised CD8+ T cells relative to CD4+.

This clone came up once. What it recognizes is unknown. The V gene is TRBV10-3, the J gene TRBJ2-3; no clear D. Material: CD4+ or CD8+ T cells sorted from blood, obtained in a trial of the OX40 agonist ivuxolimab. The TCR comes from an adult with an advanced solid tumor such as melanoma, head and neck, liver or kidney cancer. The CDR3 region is CAINQGTDTQYF. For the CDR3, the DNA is TGTGCCATCAACCAGGGCACAGATACGCAGTATTTT.